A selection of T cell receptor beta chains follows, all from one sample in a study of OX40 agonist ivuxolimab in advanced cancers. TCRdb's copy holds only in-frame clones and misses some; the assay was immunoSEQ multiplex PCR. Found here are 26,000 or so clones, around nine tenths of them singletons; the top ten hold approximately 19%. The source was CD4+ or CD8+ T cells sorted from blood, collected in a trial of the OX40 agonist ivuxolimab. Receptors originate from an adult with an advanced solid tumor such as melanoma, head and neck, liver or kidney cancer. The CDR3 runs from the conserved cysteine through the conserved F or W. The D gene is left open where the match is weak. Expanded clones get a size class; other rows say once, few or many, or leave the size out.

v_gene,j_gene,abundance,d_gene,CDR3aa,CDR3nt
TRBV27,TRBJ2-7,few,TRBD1,CASSPRGPYEQYF,TGTGCCAGCAGTCCCAGGGGGCCCTACGAGCAGTACTTC
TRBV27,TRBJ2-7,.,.,CASSPAGGYEQYF,TGTGCCAGCAGCCCTGCCGGGGGCTACGAGCAGTACTTC
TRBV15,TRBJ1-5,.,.,CATSRQVPQPQHF,TGTGCCACCAGCAGACAGGTACCTCAGCCCCAGCATTTT
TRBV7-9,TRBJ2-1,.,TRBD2,CASSFRTSGRRNEQFF,TGTGCCAGCAGCTTCCGGACTAGCGGGAGAAGAAATGAGCAGTTCTTC
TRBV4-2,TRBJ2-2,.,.,CASSQVASNTGELFF,TGTGCCAGCAGCCAAGTAGCTTCGAACACCGGGGAGCTGTTTTTT
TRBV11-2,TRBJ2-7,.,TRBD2,CASSQTSGSSYEQYF,TGTGCCAGCAGCCAGACTAGCGGTAGCTCCTACGAGCAGTACTTC
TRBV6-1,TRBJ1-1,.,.,CASTHWDTEAFF,TGTGCCAGCACCCACTGGGACACTGAAGCTTTCTTT
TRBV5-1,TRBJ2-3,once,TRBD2,CASSVVVRDYGTDTQYF,TGCGCCAGCAGTGTAGTGGTCAGGGACTACGGGACAGATACGCAGTATTTT
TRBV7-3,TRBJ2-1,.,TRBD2,CASSLTESGGYNEQFF,TGTGCCAGCAGCTTAACTGAGTCGGGAGGGTACAATGAGCAGTTCTTC
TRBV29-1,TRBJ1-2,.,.,CSVGIEWVGGYGYTF,TGCAGCGTTGGTATTGAGTGGGTTGGCGGGTATGGCTACACCTTC
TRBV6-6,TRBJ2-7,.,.,CASSYNPRKEQYF,TGTGCCAGCAGTTATAACCCCCGTAAAGAGCAGTACTTC
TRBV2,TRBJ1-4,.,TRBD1,CASNLAGQGFQVDEKLFF,TGTGCCAGCAACCTTGCAGGACAGGGCTTTCAGGTGGATGAAAAACTGTTTTTT
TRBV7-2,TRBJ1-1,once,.,CASSSMNTEAFF,TGTGCCAGCAGCTCCATGAACACTGAAGCTTTCTTT
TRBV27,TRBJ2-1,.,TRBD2,CASSHGTSGSNGQFF,TGTGCCAGCAGTCACGGGACTAGCGGGAGCAATGGGCAGTTCTTC
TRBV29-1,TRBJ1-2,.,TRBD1,CSVRQGPTYYGYTF,TGCAGCGTCCGACAGGGCCCTACCTACTATGGCTACACCTTC
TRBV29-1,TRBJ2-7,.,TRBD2,CSVMGLLKLEVYEQYF,TGCAGCGTGATGGGACTACTCAAGTTGGAGGTCTACGAGCAGTACTTC
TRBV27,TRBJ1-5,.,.,CASSLLGWDQPQHF,TGTGCCAGCAGTTTATTAGGGTGGGATCAGCCCCAGCATTTT
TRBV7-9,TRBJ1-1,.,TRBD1,CASSTGQGVLNTEAFF,TGTGCCAGCAGTACGGGACAGGGGGTACTGAACACTGAAGCTTTCTTT
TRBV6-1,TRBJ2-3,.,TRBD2,CASTSGLVVDTQYF,TGTGCCAGCACATCGGGACTAGTTGTAGATACGCAGTATTTT
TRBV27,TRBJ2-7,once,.,CASSLGRSYEQYF,TGTGCCAGCAGTTTGGGCCGGTCCTACGAGCAGTACTTC
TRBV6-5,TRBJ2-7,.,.,CASSYSKGREQYF,TGTGCCAGCAGTTACTCCAAAGGCCGCGAGCAGTACTTC
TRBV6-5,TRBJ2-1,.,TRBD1,CASSPDRGPSDEQFF,TGTGCCAGCAGTCCCGACAGGGGGCCCAGCGATGAGCAGTTCTTC
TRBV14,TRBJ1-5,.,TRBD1,CASSPIKDRASADQPQHF,TGTGCCAGCAGCCCCATCAAGGACAGGGCATCGGCGGATCAGCCCCAGCATTTT
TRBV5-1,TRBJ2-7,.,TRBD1,CASSLGQGSNEQYF,TGCGCCAGCAGCTTGGGACAGGGGAGCAACGAGCAGTACTTC
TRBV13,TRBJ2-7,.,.,CASSLEGKSSYEQYF,TGTGCCAGCAGCTTAGAGGGGAAAAGCTCCTACGAGCAGTACTTC
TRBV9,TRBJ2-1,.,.,CASSVGTSYNEQFF,TGTGCCAGCAGCGTAGGGACCTCCTACAATGAGCAGTTCTTC
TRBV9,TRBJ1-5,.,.,CASSVGNQPQHF,TGTGCCAGCAGCGTGGGAAATCAGCCCCAGCATTTT
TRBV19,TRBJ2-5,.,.,CASSIGTRGQETQYF,TGTGCCAGTAGTATAGGGACGCGGGGACAAGAGACCCAGTACTTC
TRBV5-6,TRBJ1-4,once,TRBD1,CASSLVGPTGANEKLFF,TGTGCCAGCAGCTTGGTGGGACCGACAGGGGCTAATGAAAAACTGTTTTTT
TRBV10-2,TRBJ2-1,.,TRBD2,CASRGLATYNEQFF,TGCGCCAGCAGGGGACTAGCCACCTACAATGAGCAGTTCTTC
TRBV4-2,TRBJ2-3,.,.,CASSQDWRGTDTQYF,TGTGCCAGCAGCCAAGACTGGCGGGGCACAGATACGCAGTATTTT
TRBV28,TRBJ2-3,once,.,CASRRTSTDTQYF,TGTGCCAGCAGAAGGACTAGCACAGATACGCAGTATTTT
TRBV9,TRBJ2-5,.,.,CASSVDTGETQYF,TGTGCCAGCAGCGTAGATACCGGGGAGACCCAGTACTTC
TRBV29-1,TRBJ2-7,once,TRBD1,CSVETGDAGSYEQYF,TGCAGCGTTGAAACAGGGGATGCGGGCTCCTACGAGCAGTACTTC